The rows below give T cell receptor beta chains drawn from one sample of a study of T cell repertoires in cytomegalovirus infection. Using its own MiXCR run on the reads, TCRdb lists one record per CDR3 protein. The table shows some 270,000 distinct CDR3 sequences, with about 20% occurring only once. No antigen has been identified for these receptors. The source was cultured PBMCs, collected from culture after CMV antigen stimulation. These receptors were obtained from a human donor in good health (CMV status not recorded). Some clones in this sample may be carry-over from other donors' samples. The CDR3 runs from the conserved cysteine through the conserved F or W. Fields, in order: V gene, D gene, J gene, clone size, CDR3 protein, CDR3 DNA. A D gene is named only where the DNA matches it firmly. Size is omitted from some rows. Given values are once, few, many or a class for expanded clones.

>TRBV19|.|TRBJ2-1|many
CASSIDGRSSSYNEQFF
TGTGCCAGTAGTATAGATGGGAGATCTAGCTCCTACAATGAGCAGTTCTTC
>TRBV7-9|.|TRBJ2-5|many
CASSPPIAAHYQETQYF
TGTGCCAGCAGCCCCCCAATAGCGGCCCATTACCAAGAGACCCAGTACTTC
>TRBV7-8|.|TRBJ2-5|many
CASSRQDQETQYF
TGTGCCAGCAGCAGACAGGACCAAGAGACCCAGTACTTC
>TRBV7-3|TRBD1|TRBJ1-2|many
CASSRQGGDGYTF
TGTGCCAGCAGTAGACAGGGAGGGGATGGCTACACCTTC
>TRBV10-3|TRBD1|TRBJ1-4|.
CAISEGGPGVAEKLFF
TGTGCCATCAGTGAAGGGGGCCCCGGTGTCGCTGAAAAACTGTTTTTT
>TRBV11-2|TRBD2|TRBJ2-1|many
CASSPGRVLAGGGYEQFF
TGTGCCAGCAGCCCGGGTCGGGTTCTAGCGGGAGGGGGGTATGAGCAGTTCTTC
>TRBV7-2|.|TRBJ2-2|.
CASSLGRRGTGGELFF
TGTGCCAGCAGCTTAGGAAGGCGTGGTACGGGCGGGGAGCTGTTTTTT
>TRBV7-2|TRBD2|TRBJ2-1|many
CASSSYGSGSGNEQFF
TGTGCCAGCAGCTCTTACGGTAGCGGGAGCGGTAATGAGCAGTTCTTC
>TRBV19|.|TRBJ2-7|few
CASSQGSSRYEQYF
TGTGCCAGTAGTCAGGGCTCCTCTCGCTACGAGCAGTACTTC
>TRBV7-9|.|TRBJ2-1|.
CASSRGGGGRGEQFF
TGTGCCAGCAGTCGCGGTGGGGGCGGGAGAGGGGAGCAGTTCTTC
>TRBV7-2|TRBD1|TRBJ1-2|many
CASSSWGPDRDLLWGYTF
TGTGCCAGCAGCTCCTGGGGGCCTGACAGGGACCTGCTTTGGGGCTACACCTTC
>TRBV7-2|TRBD2|TRBJ2-7|many
CASSRTSGNNAREQYF
TGTGCCAGCAGTCGGACTAGCGGGAATAACGCGAGGGAGCAGTACTTC
>TRBV6-2/TRBV6-3|.|TRBJ2-2|few
CASSRDPYRELFF
TGTGCCAGCAGCCGGGACCCCTACCGGGAGCTGTTTTTT
>TRBV10-3|TRBD2|TRBJ2-2|.
CATGTSGRIAGELFF
TGTGCCACGGGGACTAGCGGGAGGATCGCCGGGGAGCTGTTTTTT
>TRBV6-5|TRBD2|TRBJ2-4|few
CASSYSGSGGGIQYF
TGTGCCAGCAGTTACTCAGGGTCTGGGGGGGGGATTCAGTACTTC
>TRBV28|.|TRBJ2-7|many
CASSPLLIVPLSYEQYF
TGTGCCAGCAGTCCCCTCCTAATTGTTCCTCTCTCCTACGAGCAGTACTTC
>TRBV4-1|TRBD2|TRBJ2-2|.
CASSQEPGGPSGELFF
TGCGCCAGCAGCCAAGAACCGGGAGGGCCTTCCGGGGAGCTGTTTTTT
>TRBV28|TRBD1|TRBJ2-6|.
CASSPDRAGANVLTF
TGTGCCAGCAGTCCCGACAGGGCCGGGGCCAACGTCCTGACTTTC
>TRBV7-2|.|TRBJ2-1|many
CASSLIRQANNEQFF
TGTGCCAGCAGCTTAATACGGCAGGCTAACAATGAGCAGTTCTTC
>TRBV6-2/TRBV6-3|.|TRBJ2-5|.
CASSYQSLRETQYF
TGTGCCAGCAGTTATCAGAGTTTGCGGGAGACCCAGTACTTC
>TRBV2|.|TRBJ1-1|.
CASGGRVRTEAFF
TGTGCCAGCGGGGGGCGGGTGCGGACTGAAGCTTTCTTT
>TRBV7-6|TRBD1|TRBJ1-3|.
CASSPRQGSSGNTIYF
TGTGCCAGCAGCCCCCGACAGGGGAGCTCTGGAAACACCATATATTTT
>TRBV9|.|TRBJ2-1|few
CASSVGGGPNNEQFF
TGTGCCAGCAGCGTAGGGGGGGGGCCGAACAATGAGCAGTTCTTC